One sample yielded the 30 T cell receptor beta chains listed below, sequenced in a study of CD8+CD57+ T cells in acquired aplastic anemia. The TCR beta profiling, which covered VDJ combination and CDR3 sequence, was carried out using genomic DNA as the template. TCRdb called the reads again in MiXCR, with one record for every CDR3 protein. The sample has a few hundred thousand distinct CDR3 sequences; about half are singletons. Sequenced patients had shown CD8+CD57+ cell expansion by flow cytometry. The sequencing sample was made of sorted CD4+, CD8+, or CD8+CD57+ T cells (not recorded which) from PBMCs. These receptor sequences come from a human donor with aplastic anemia.

This clonotype appeared a few times. The V call is TRBV7-9, the J call TRBJ2-7, with D uncertain. The germline V and J ends were trimmed by 5 bases and 4 bases, with 9 bases remaining between them. In germline, CDR1 is SEHNR, CDR2 FQNEAQ (reference sequence). The CDR3 is 12 residues long. CDR3 sequence (DNA): TGTGCCAGCAGCCCTACAGATTACGAGCAGTACTTC. Translation gives CASSPTDYEQYF.

This clonotype was detected many times. The chain couples TRBV7-9 to TRBJ2-7; 14 bases map to TRBD2. Germline values: CDR1 SEHNR, CDR2 FQNEAQ (reference sequence). Trimming at V came to 4 bases and at J to 2 bases, leaving 22 bases not matched to a gene. This CDR3 contains 22 residues. CDR3 amino acids: CASSSLGLPGLAGEHRTYEQYF. The CDR3 DNA follows: TGTGCCAGCAGCTCCCTTGGACTGCCGGGACTAGCGGGGGAGCATCGTACCTACGAGCAGTACTTC.

The chain is built from TRBV7-6 and TRBJ2-5, with 9 bases lining up with TRBD2. With 5 bases clipped from V and 2 bases from J, the junction kept 6 bases outside the gene matches. This CDR3 is built from 15 residues. Germline CDR1 is SGHVS and CDR2 is FNYEAQ. In DNA form, the CDR3 reads TGTGCCAGCAGCCAAATAGCGGGGGAACAAGAGACCCAGTACTTC. It translates to CASSQIAGEQETQYF.

At least ten counts were recorded for this clonotype. The chain joins TRBV4-1 to TRBJ1-3; tentative D call: TRBD1 (6 bases). The CDR3 runs 15 residues. The V gene lost 4 bases and the J gene lost 4 bases, with 14 bases spanning the gap. Germline V gene data show CDR1 as MGHRA and CDR2 as YSYEKL. The CDR3 loop reads CASSRGGGEGNTIYF. The CDR3 coding sequence is TGCGCCAGCAGCCGGGGGGGGGGCGAGGGAAACACCATATATTTT.

This rearrangement joins TRBV12-3 or TRBV12-4 to TRBJ1-2; weak D call: TRBD1 (6 bases). The length of the CDR3 is 14 residues. Trimming stripped 7 bases from V and 1 base from J, with 13 bases between. CDR3 protein: CASTEGVVNYGYTF. CDR3 sequence (DNA): TGTGCCAGCACCGAGGGGGTGGTTAACTATGGCTACACCTTC.

This clonotype has just a few counts. This sequence joins TRBV6-6 and TRBJ1-4; D call uncertain. V was clipped by 10 bases and J by 5 bases, with 8 bases between them. CDR1 and CDR2 from the germline V gene are MNHNY and SVGAGI (reference sequence). The CDR3 has 11 residues. DNA of the CDR3: TGTGCCACCCGGCAGAATGAAAAACTGTTTTTT. It codes for CATRQNEKLFF.

The chain couples TRBV6-4 to TRBJ1-1; no definite D call. Germline V gives CDR1 MRHNA, CDR2 SNTAGT. V dropped 6 bases and J dropped 1 base, with 12 bases sitting between them. CDR3 length: 14 amino acids. The CDR3: CASRAEEGNTEAFF. In nucleotides, the CDR3 is TGTGCCAGCAGAGCGGAGGAGGGGAACACTGAAGCTTTCTTT.

The chain recombines TRBV24-1 with TRBJ1-2; D might be TRBD1 (6 bases). Trimming stripped 0 bases from V and 6 bases from J, with 16 bases between. This CDR3 spans 16 amino acids. Germline lookup yields CDR1 KGHDR and CDR2 SFDVKD. CDR3 nucleotide sequence: TGTGCCACCAGTGATTTGGCCGGGGGCGGAATCGATGGCTACACCTTC. It yields the protein CATSDLAGGGIDGYTF.

The chain uses TRBV7-8 and TRBJ2-3, with 12 bases identical to TRBD2. J gave up 5 bases and V 5 bases, and 5 bases lay outside the gene matches. CDR1 is SGHVS, CDR2 FQNEAQ, per germline. This CDR3 region has 15 residues. CDR3 bases: TGTGCCAGCAGCCGGACTAGCGGGGTAGGAGATACGCAGTATTTT. As protein: CASSRTSGVGDTQYF.

This chain joins TRBV18 and TRBJ1-2; D not certain. Trimming left V 6 bases short and J 6 bases short, with 17 bases between. Germline lookup yields CDR1 KGHSH and CDR2 LQKENI. This CDR3 is 14 amino acids long. CDR3 loop: CASSLPASTHGYTF. The DNA for the CDR3 is TGTGCCAGCTCCCTACCGGCATCTACCCATGGCTACACCTTC.

J is TRBJ1-2 and V is TRBV12-3 or TRBV12-4; D call uncertain. This CDR3 has 11 amino acids. V was shortened by 4 bases and J by 3 bases, with 3 bases between the two germline ends. The CDR3 loop is CASSWDYGYTF. The CDR3 DNA follows: TGTGCCAGCAGTTGGGACTATGGCTACACCTTC.

The gene calls are TRBV7-3 and TRBJ2-1, with 14 positions matching TRBD2. V lost 5 bases and J lost 8; bases outside the gene matches: 11. CDR1 and CDR2 (germline): SGHTA, FQGTGA. CDR3 length equals 17 residues. In nucleotides, the CDR3 is TGTGCCAGCAGCCCCGGACTAGCGGGGGGTAGTCTCCATGAGCAGTTCTTC. This translates into CASSPGLAGGSLHEQFF.

The chain uses TRBV9 and TRBJ1-1; TRBD1 agrees at 8 bases. Germline lookup yields CDR1 SGDLS and CDR2 YYNGEE. The V and J ends lost 5 bases and 6 bases, in that order; junction bases with no gene match: 6. This CDR3 is built from 13 residues. In nucleotides, the CDR3 is TGTGCCAGCAGACCCAGGGACAGGTCTGAAGCTTTCTTT. It encodes CASRPRDRSEAFF.

The chain combines TRBV25-1 with TRBJ2-5; 12 positions match TRBD2. Germline assignment: CDR1 MGHDK and CDR2 SYGVNS. CDR3 length equals 16 residues. Trimming at V came to 6 bases and at J to 5 bases, leaving 10 bases not matched to a gene. The CDR3 DNA sequence: TGTGCCAGCAGCTTAGTGCCTAGCGGGGGGGCCGAGACCCAGTACTTC. Residues: CASSLVPSGGAETQYF.

This clonotype was seen ten or more times. This chain joins TRBV2 and TRBJ2-7; D is perhaps TRBD1 (5 bases). Germline V gene lookup returns CDR1 SNHLY and CDR2 FYNNEI. The CDR3 has 12 residues. Trimming stripped 7 bases from V and 0 bases from J, with 7 bases between. The CDR3 nucleotides are TGTGCCAGCAAACAGGTCTCCTACGAGCAGTACTTC. It codes for CASKQVSYEQYF.

Ten or more counts support this clonotype. The rearrangement uses TRBV19 and TRBJ1-2; a weak D match, TRBD1 (6 bases). Germline CDR1 reads LNHDA; CDR2 reads SQIVND (reference sequence). This CDR3 spans 15 amino acids. Trimming removed 1 base from V and 2 bases from J, with 11 bases in between. Here the CDR3 DNA reads TGTGCCAGTAGTATAGTCTTGACAGGCAACTATGGCTACACCTTC. It encodes CASSIVLTGNYGYTF.

Ten or more counts support this clonotype. The chain links TRBV6-1 to TRBJ2-2; D is uncertain. The length of the CDR3 is 12 residues. CDR1 is MNHNS and CDR2 is SASEGT in the germline V gene. V was trimmed by 7 bases and J by 6 bases, leaving 9 bases between them. The CDR3 DNA follows: TGTGCCAGCACTAACGGGCCCGGGGAGCTGTTTTTT. Residues: CASTNGPGELFF.

This chain uses TRBV27 with TRBJ1-4, with D unresolved. This CDR3 spans 9 amino acids. Germline V gene sequence: CDR1 MNHEY, CDR2 SMNVEV (reference sequence). The V gene lost 3 bases and the J gene lost 14 bases, with 4 bases spanning the gap. The CDR3 DNA follows: TGTGCCAGCAGTTTTAGTCTGTTTTTT. Residues: CASSFSLFF.

This clonotype appeared a single time. The CDR3: CASSLLPQGDTIYF. The CDR3 coding sequence is TGCGCCAGCAGCTTGCTGCCCCAGGGAGACACCATATATTTT. The chain combines TRBV5-1 with TRBJ1-3; perhaps TRBD1 as D (5 bases). CDR3 length: 14 amino acids. Trimming took 1 base from V and 8 from J, leaving 13 bases between them. CDR1 and CDR2 (germline): SGHRS, YFSETQ.

This clonotype was recorded at least ten times. V is TRBV6-5 and J is TRBJ1-1, with TRBD1 matching 8 bases. CDR3 length: 17 residues. Germline lookup yields CDR1 MNHEY and CDR2 SVGAGI. V gave up 6 bases and J gave up 0 bases; unmatched junction bases: 12. CDR3 protein: CASSIGQGRIMNTEAFF. The CDR3 DNA sequence: TGTGCCAGCAGCATCGGACAGGGCCGAATCATGAACACTGAAGCTTTCTTT.

A single count supports this clonotype. The gene calls are TRBV5-1 and TRBJ2-1; 10 bases map to TRBD2. With 3 bases clipped from V and 3 bases from J, the junction kept 0 bases outside the gene matches. The CDR3 extends over 14 amino acids. Germline lookup yields CDR1 SGHRS and CDR2 YFSETQ. The CDR3 DNA is TGCGCCAGCAGCTCTAGCGGGAGCTACAATGAGCAGTTCTTC. Its translation is CASSSSGSYNEQFF.

This chain joins TRBV5-1 and TRBJ2-7; the match to TRBD2 covers 8 bases. Looked up from germline, CDR1 is SGHRS and CDR2 is YFSETQ. The CDR3 has 13 residues. Unmatched junction bases numbered 3, after V lost 5 bases and J lost 2 bases. The chain's CDR3 is CASRAGLAYEQYF. The CDR3 DNA follows: TGCGCCAGCAGGGCGGGACTAGCCTACGAGCAGTACTTC.

The V gene is TRBV15, the J gene TRBJ2-5; 11 bases match TRBD2. With 3 bases clipped from V and 5 bases from J, the junction kept 14 bases outside the gene matches. Per the germline V gene, CDR1 is LNHNV and CDR2 is YYDKDF (reference sequence). This CDR3 is built from 18 residues. The CDR3 DNA sequence: TGTGCCACCAGCAGTGAGATAGCGGGGGGGCCAGGAGGGGAGACCCAGTACTTC. Translation gives CATSSEIAGGPGGETQYF.

Note on this clonotype: This clone may be a read error of a much larger clone one base away. The rearrangement links TRBV6-2 or TRBV6-3 to TRBJ1-6; tentative D call: TRBD1 (5 bases). CDR3 size: 15 residues. Per the germline V gene, CDR1 is MNHEY and CDR2 is SVGEGT. V lost 5 bases to trimming and J lost 8 bases, with 16 bases between them. The CDR3 loop is CASSRRRGSDSPLHF. CDR3 coding DNA: TGTGCCAGCAGTAGACGACGGGGGTCGGATTCACCCCTCCACTTT.

This clonotype was recorded a few times. V usage is TRBV20-1 and J usage is TRBJ1-6, with a tentative D call TRBD1 (6 bases). The CDR3 consists of 12 residues. The germline gives CDR1 DFQATT, CDR2 SNEGSKA (reference sequence). V lost 5 bases and J lost 5, with 7 bases in between. CDR3 sequence: CSAGQHNSPLHF. The CDR3 nucleotides read TGCAGTGCTGGACAGCATAATTCACCCCTCCACTTT.

Comments on this clonotype: This clone may be a read error of a much larger clone one base away. V gene TRBV19 combines with J gene TRBJ1-1; D uncertain. The germline gives CDR1 LNHDA, CDR2 SQIVND (reference sequence). The CDR3 contains 13 residues. This chain's CDR3 is CTSTKGIGTEAFF. The DNA of the CDR3 is TGTACCAGTACCAAGGGTATTGGGACTGAAGCTTTCTTT. Looking up the rest from reference TRBV19 and TRBJ1-1 gives the full variable domain: DGGITQSPKYLFRKEGQNVTLSCEQNLNHDAMYWYRQDPGQGLRLIYYSQIVNDFQKGDIAEGYSVSREKKESFPLTVTSAQKNPTAFYLCTSTKGIGTEAFFGQGTRLTVV.

Notes on this clonotype: Mismatch with germline at one junction end may stem from a read error. The chain employs TRBV7-7 and TRBJ2-2; D not resolved. Per germline, CDR1 SSHAT and CDR2 FNYEAQ (reference sequence). CDR3 size: 15 residues. Written as DNA, the CDR3 is TGTGCTAGCAGCTTAGACCTACCGAACACCGGGGAGCTGTTTTTT. Its protein product is CASSLDLPNTGELFF. The full variable domain, completed using reference TRBV7-7 and TRBJ2-2, is GAGVSQSPRYKVTKRGQDVTLRCDPISSHATLYWYQQALGQGPEFLTYFNYEAQPDKSGLPSDRFSAERPEGSISTLTIQRTEQRDSAMYRCASSLDLPNTGELFFGEGSRLTVL.

This clonotype turned up a few times. This rearrangement joins TRBV20-1 to TRBJ1-4, with 8 bases matching TRBD1. The CDR3 extends over 13 amino acids. J was trimmed by 5 bases and V by 2 bases; bases with no gene match: 1. CDR1 is DFQATT, CDR2 SNEGSKA, per germline (reference sequence). The CDR3 DNA is TGCAGTGCTAGACGACAGGGGAATGAAAAACTGTTTTTT. Residues: CSARRQGNEKLFF.

The V and J genes are TRBV2 and TRBJ2-7, with 8 bases matching TRBD2. CDR1 is SNHLY and CDR2 is FYNNEI in the germline V gene. This CDR3 has 15 residues. Trimming removed 6 bases from V and 0 bases from J; junction bases left unmatched: 7. CDR3 region: CASRPPTSVSYEQYF. CDR3 bases: TGTGCCAGCAGACCCCCGACTAGCGTCTCCTACGAGCAGTACTTC.

This clonotype came up many times. The chain couples TRBV7-9 to TRBJ2-2; D unclear. CDR1 and CDR2 (germline): SEHNR, FQNEAQ (reference sequence). The CDR3 consists of 14 residues. Trimming left V 5 bases short and J 4 bases short, with 11 bases between. CDR3 amino acids: CASSPSSGTGELFF. In DNA, the CDR3 is TGTGCCAGCAGCCCGTCGTCGGGCACCGGGGAGCTGTTTTTT.